The 9 T cell receptor beta chains in this list originate from one sample, sequenced in a study of T cells in Graves' hyperthyroidism and ophthalmopathy. What was amplified from RNA transcripts were TCR beta CDR3 regions. The TCR CDR3 was amplified in a first-round RT-PCR using the HTBI primer set. TCRdb itself ran the multiplex PCR reads through MiXCR, one entry per CDR3 protein. Of about 640,000 distinct CDR3 sequences listed, under 25% are singletons. Specimen: blood. Receptors originate from a man aged 30 to 45 with Graves' ophthalmopathy.

This clonotype was detected many times. This rearrangement joins TRBV11-2 to TRBJ2-5, with 7 nucleotides matching TRBD1. CDR1 and CDR2 (germline): SGHAT, FQNNGV. V lost 1 base, J lost 2 bases, and 4 bases stayed unmatched. The CDR3 loop spans 15 amino acids. The CDR3: CASSLGQGWQETQYF. The CDR3 DNA reads as TGTGCCAGCAGCTTAGGACAGGGTTGGCAAGAGACCCAGTACTTC.

CDR3 sequence: CASSETVWAEAFF. The CDR3 coding sequence is TGTGCCAGCAGTGAGACAGTATGGGCTGAAGCTTTCTTT. The chain joins TRBV2 to TRBJ1-1; D perhaps matches TRBD1 (5 bases). Germline-derived CDR1 and CDR2 are SNHLY and FYNNEI. Trimming shortened V by 3 bases and J by 6 bases, and 11 bases separated the two germline ends. CDR3 length: 13 amino acids.

The chain links TRBV5-5 to TRBJ2-2; 7 positions match TRBD1. With V trimmed by 7 bases and J by 5 bases, 11 bases remained unmatched. The CDR3 spans 15 residues. Germline CDR1 reads SGHKS; CDR2 reads YYEKEE (reference sequence). The CDR3 nucleotides read TGTGCCAGCGGGGGTGGGGGACAGAGGACCGGGGAGCTGTTTTTT. This encodes CASGGGGQRTGELFF.

In its sample, this clonotype was seen many times. The chain recombines TRBV28 with TRBJ1-5; no firm D call. Looked up from germline, CDR1 is MDHEN and CDR2 is SYDVKM. The CDR3 spans 14 residues. The germline V and J ends were trimmed by 1 base and 4 bases, with 8 bases remaining between them. CDR3 DNA sequence: TGTGCCAGCAGTTTATCTCGGAAAAATCAGCCCCAGCATTTT. Amino acids: CASSLSRKNQPQHF. Complete variable domain (other parts from reference TRBV28 and TRBJ1-5): DVKVTQSSRYLVKRTGEKVFLECVQDMDHENMFWYRQDPGLGLRLIYFSYDVKMKEKGDIPEGYSVSREKKERFSLILESASTNQTSMYLCASSLSRKNQPQHFGDGTRLSIL.

V gene TRBV19 combines with J gene TRBJ1-2; D is unclear. From germline, CDR1 is LNHDA and CDR2 SQIVND (reference sequence). V was cut by 9 bases and J by 0 bases, with 17 bases left in between. The CDR3 has 15 amino acids. The CDR3 DNA follows: TGTGCCAGCCAAGACAACAGCATACCTAACTATGGCTACACCTTC. Protein product: CASQDNSIPNYGYTF.

Only a few counts were recorded for this clonotype. CDR3 DNA: TGTGCCAGCAGCTTAGAAGACCGAATCTCTGGAAACACCATATATTTT. Translated, it gives CASSLEDRISGNTIYF. The V and J genes are TRBV11-3 and TRBJ1-3, with D uncertain. Germline CDR1 SGHNT, CDR2 YENEEA. The CDR3 has 16 amino acids. The ends were cut back, 0 bases at V and 0 bases at J, with 9 bases in the middle.

The V call is TRBV5-1, the J call TRBJ1-2; the D is unclear. The CDR3 sequence is 12 residues long. Trimming cost V 6 bases and J 1 base, with 7 bases left between them. CDR1 SGHRS and CDR2 YFSETQ come from the germline V gene. For the CDR3, the DNA is TGCGCCAGCAAAGACGATAACTATGGCTACACCTTC. It translates to CASKDDNYGYTF. Full variable domain (rest looked up from reference TRBV5-1 and TRBJ1-2): KAGVTQTPRYLIKTRGQQVTLSCSPISGHRSVSWYQQTPGQGLQFLFEYFSETQRNKGNFPGRFSGRQFSNSRSEMNVSTLELGDSALYLCASKDDNYGYTFGSGTRLTVV.

The genes are TRBV3-1 and TRBJ2-3; D gene ambiguous. The CDR3 sequence is 14 residues long. Germline V gene sequence: CDR1 LGHDT, CDR2 YNNKEL (reference sequence). V was cut by 2 bases and J by 3 bases, with 9 bases left in between. The CDR3 DNA is TGTGCCAGCAGCCAACCTCGGCCTACAGATACGCAGTATTTT. As protein: CASSQPRPTDTQYF.

This clonotype is a singleton in its sample. A much bigger clone sits one base away, suggesting this may be a read error. The chain couples TRBV13 to TRBJ1-6; D is possibly TRBD1 (5 bases). This CDR3 has 14 amino acids. From germline, CDR1 is PRHDT and CDR2 FYEKMQ (reference sequence). DNA of the CDR3: TGTGCCAGCAGCTTAGAGGGACGCAATTCACCCCCCCACTTT. As protein: CASSLEGRNSPPHF.